Sequencing of this TCR beta chain was carried out in a study of ipilimumab plus nivolumab after autologous stem cell transplantation. The wider study: A median of 8 nivolumab and five or six ipilimumab doses were given.

There are 12 residues in the CDR3. V was cut by 0 bases and J by 7 bases, with 7 bases left in between. From germline, CDR1 is SGHRS and CDR2 YFSETQ. The protocol was immunoSEQ multiplex PCR, while the TCRdb copy is restricted to in-frame clones and leaves out a portion. The sample shows 35,000 to 50,000 clones, roughly 88% of them seen only once. Patients got 3 mg/kg IV nivolumab weeks 1, 4, 7, 10, then biweekly through week 26. The chain has TRBV5-1 and TRBJ1-1; no clear D. This clonotype was obtained from a male donor with multiple myeloma. The input for sequencing was PBMCs, taken in a trial of ipilimumab plus nivolumab as post-transplant consolidation. The CDR3 loop reads CASSLAGNEAFF. DNA of the CDR3: TGCGCCAGCAGCTTGGCGGGGAATGAAGCTTTCTTT.